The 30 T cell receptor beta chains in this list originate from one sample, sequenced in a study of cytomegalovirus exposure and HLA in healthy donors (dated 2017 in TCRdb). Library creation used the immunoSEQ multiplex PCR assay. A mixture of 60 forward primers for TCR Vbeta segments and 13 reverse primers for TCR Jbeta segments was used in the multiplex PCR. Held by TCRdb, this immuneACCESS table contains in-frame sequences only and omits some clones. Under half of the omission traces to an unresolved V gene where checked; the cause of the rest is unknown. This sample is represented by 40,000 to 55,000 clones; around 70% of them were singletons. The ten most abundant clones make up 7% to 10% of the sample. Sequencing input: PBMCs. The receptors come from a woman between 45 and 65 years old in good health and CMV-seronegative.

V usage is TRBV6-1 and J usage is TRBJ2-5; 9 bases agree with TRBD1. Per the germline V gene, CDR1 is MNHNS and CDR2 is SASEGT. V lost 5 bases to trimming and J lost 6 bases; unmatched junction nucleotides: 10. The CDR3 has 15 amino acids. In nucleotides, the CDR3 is TGTGCCAGCAGTCCCCGGACAGGGGCGGAGAAGACCCAGTACTTC. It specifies CASSPRTGAEKTQYF.

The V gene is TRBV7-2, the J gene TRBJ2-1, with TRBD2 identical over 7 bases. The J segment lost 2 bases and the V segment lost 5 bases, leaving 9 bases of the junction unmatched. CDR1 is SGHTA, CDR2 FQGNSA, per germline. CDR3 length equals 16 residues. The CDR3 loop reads CASSPQAGTPYNEQFF. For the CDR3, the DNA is TGTGCCAGCAGCCCTCAAGCGGGGACGCCCTACAATGAGCAGTTCTTC.

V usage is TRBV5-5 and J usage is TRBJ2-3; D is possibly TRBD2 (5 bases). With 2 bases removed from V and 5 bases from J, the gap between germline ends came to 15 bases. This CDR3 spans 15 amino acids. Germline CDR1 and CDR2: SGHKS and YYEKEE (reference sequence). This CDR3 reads CASSLRRQRGDTQYF. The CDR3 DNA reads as TGTGCCAGCAGCTTACGGCGACAACGGGGAGATACGCAGTATTTT.

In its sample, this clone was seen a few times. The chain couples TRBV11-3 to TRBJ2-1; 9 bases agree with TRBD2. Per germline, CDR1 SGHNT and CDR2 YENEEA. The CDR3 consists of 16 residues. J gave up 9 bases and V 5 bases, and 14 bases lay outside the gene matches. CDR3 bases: TGTGCCAGCAGCCCCCGGGGGAGCGGGAGGAGGGTTGAGCAGTTCTTC. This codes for CASSPRGSGRRVEQFF.

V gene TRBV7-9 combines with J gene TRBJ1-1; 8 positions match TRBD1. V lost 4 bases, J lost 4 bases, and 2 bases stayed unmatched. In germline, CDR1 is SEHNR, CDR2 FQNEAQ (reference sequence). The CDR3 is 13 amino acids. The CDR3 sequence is CASSSQGATEAFF. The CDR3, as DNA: TGTGCCAGCAGCTCGCAGGGGGCCACTGAAGCTTTCTTT.

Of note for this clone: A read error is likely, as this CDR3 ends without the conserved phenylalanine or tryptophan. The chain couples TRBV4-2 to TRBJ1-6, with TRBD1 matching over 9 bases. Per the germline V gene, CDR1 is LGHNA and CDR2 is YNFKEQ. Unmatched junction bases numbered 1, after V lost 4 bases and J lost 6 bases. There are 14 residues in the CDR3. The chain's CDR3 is CASSRDRVNSPLHV. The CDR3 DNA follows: TGTGCCAGCAGCCGGGACAGGGTTAATTCACCCCTCCACGTT.

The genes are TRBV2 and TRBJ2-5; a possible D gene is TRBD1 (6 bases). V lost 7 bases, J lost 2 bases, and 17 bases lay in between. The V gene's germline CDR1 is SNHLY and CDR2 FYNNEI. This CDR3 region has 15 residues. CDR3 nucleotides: TGTGCCAGCACCTCAGGTGGGGGCAGGCAAGAGACCCAGTACTTC. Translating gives CASTSGGGRQETQYF.

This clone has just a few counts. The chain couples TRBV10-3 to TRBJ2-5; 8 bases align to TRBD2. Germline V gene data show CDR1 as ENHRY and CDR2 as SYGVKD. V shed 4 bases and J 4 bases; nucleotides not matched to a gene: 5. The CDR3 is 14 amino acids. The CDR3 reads CAISGGGPGETQYF. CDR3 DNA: TGTGCCATCAGTGGCGGGGGGCCTGGAGAGACCCAGTACTTC.

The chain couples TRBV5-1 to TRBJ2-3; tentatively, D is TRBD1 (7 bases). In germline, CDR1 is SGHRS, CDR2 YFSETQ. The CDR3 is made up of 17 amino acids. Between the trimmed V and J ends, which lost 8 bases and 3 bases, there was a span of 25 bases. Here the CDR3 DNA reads TGCGCCAGTCGGGACAGTCCCTCTAGAGGAGGGACAGATACGCAGTATTTT. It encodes CASRDSPSRGGTDTQYF.

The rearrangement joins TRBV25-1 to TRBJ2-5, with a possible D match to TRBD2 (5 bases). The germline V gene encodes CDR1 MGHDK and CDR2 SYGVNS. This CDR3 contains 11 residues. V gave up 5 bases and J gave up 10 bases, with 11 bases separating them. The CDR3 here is CASSPDWVQYF. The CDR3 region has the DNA TGTGCCAGCAGTCCGGACTGGGTCCAGTACTTC. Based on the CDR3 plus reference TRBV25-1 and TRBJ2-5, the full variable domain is EADIYQTPRYLVIGTGKKITLECSQTMGHDKMYWYQQDPGMELHLIHYSYGVNSTEKGDLSSESTVSRIRTEHFPLTLESARPSHTSQYLCASSPDWVQYFGPGTRLLVL.

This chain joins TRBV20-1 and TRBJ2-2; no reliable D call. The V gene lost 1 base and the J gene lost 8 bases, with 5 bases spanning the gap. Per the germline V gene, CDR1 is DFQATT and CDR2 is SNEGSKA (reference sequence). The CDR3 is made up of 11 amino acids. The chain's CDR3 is CSARVRGELFF. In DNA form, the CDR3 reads TGCAGTGCTAGAGTGAGGGGGGAGCTGTTTTTT.

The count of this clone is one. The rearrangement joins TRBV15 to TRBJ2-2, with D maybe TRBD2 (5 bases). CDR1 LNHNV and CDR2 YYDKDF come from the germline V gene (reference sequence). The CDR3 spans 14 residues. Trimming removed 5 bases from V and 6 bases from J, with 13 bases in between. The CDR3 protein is CATSLASRPGELFF. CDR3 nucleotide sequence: TGTGCCACCAGCCTGGCTAGCAGACCCGGGGAGCTGTTTTTT.

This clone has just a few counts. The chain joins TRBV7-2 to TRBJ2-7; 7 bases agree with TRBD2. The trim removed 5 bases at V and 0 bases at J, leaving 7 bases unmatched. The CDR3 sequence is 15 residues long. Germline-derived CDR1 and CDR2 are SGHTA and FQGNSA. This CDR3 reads CASSRTGTTSYEQYF. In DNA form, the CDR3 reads TGTGCCAGCAGCCGGACCGGGACTACCTCCTACGAGCAGTACTTC.

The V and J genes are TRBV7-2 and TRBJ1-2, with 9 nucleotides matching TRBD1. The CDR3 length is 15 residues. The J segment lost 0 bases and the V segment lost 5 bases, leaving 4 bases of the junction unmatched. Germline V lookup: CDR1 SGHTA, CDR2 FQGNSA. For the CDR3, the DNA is TGTGCCAGCAGCAGTAGACAGGGGGCTAACTATGGCTACACCTTC. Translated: CASSSRQGANYGYTF.

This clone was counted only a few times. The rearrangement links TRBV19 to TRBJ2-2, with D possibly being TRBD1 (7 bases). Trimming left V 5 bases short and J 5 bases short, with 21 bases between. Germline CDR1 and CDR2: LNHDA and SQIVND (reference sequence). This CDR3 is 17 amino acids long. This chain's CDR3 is CASSSRRTGAGTGELFF. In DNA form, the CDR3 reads TGTGCCAGTAGTTCTCGACGGACAGGTGCGGGAACCGGGGAGCTGTTTTTT.

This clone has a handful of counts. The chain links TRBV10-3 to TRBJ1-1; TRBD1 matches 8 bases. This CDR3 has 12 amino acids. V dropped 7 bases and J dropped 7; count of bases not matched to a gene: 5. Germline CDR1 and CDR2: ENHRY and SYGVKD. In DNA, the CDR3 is TGTGCCATCACAGGGGGCTCTGGTGAAGCTTTCTTT. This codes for CAITGGSGEAFF.

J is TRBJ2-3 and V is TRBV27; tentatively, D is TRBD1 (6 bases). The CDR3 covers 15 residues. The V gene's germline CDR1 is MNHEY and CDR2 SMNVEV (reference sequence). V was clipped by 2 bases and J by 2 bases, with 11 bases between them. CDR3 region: CASSLLGTITDTQYF. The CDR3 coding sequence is TGTGCCAGCAGTTTACTTGGGACAATCACAGATACGCAGTATTTT.

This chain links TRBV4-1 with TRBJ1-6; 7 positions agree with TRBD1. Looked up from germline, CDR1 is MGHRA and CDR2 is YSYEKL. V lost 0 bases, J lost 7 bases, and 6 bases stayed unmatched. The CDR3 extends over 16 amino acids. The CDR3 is CASSQEPGQLNSPLHF. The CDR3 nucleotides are TGCGCCAGCAGCCAAGAACCGGGACAGTTAAATTCACCCCTCCACTTT.

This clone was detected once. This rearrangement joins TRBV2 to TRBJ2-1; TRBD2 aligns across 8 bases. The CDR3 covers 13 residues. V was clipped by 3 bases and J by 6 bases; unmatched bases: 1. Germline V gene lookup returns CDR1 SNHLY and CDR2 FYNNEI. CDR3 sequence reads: CASSDGGANEQFF. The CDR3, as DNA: TGTGCCAGCAGTGACGGGGGGGCCAATGAGCAGTTCTTC.

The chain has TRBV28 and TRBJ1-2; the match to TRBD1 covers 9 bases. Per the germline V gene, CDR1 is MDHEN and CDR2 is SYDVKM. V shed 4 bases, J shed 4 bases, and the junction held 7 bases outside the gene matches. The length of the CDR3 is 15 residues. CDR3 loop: CASSWGPGQGYGYTF. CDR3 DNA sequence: TGTGCCAGCAGTTGGGGCCCGGGACAGGGCTATGGCTACACCTTC.

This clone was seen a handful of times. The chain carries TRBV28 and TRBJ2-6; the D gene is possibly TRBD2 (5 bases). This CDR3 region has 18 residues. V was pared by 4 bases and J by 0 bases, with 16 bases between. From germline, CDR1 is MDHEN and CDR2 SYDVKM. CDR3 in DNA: TGTGCCAGCAGTTATACCGGGAAAATGGGCTCTGGGGCCAACGTCCTGACTTTC. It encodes CASSYTGKMGSGANVLTF.

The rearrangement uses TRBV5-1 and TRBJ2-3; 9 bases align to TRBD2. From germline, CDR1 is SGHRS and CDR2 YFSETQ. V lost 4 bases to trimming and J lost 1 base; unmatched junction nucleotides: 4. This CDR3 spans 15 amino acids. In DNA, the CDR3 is TGCGCCAGCAGCCCGTGGACTAGCGGCACAGATACGCAGTATTTT. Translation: CASSPWTSGTDTQYF.

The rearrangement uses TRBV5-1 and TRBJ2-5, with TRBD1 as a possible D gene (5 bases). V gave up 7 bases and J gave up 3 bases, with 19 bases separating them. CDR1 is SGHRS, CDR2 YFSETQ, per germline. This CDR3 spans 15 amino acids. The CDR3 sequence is CASRAGPRGEETQYF. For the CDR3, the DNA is TGCGCCAGCCGCGCAGGGCCCCGCGGAGAAGAGACCCAGTACTTC.

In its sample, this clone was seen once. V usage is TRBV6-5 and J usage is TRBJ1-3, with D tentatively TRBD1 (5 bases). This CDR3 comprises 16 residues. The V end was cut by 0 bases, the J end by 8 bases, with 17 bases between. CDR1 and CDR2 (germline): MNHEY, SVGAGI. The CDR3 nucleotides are TGTGCCAGCAGTTACTCGATAGGGCAGACGGGGGACACCATATATTTT. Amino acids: CASSYSIGQTGDTIYF.

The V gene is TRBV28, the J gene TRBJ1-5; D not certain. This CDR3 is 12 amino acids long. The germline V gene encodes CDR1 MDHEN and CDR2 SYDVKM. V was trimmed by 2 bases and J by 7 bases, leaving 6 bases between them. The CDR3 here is CASSLQLQPQHF. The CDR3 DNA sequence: TGTGCCAGCAGTTTACAGTTGCAGCCCCAGCATTTT.

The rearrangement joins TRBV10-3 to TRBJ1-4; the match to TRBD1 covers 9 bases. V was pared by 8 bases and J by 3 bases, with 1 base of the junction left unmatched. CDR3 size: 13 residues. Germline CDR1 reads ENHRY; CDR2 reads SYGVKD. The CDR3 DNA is TGTGCCATCGGGACAGGGCCTAATGAAAAACTGTTTTTT. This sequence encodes CAIGTGPNEKLFF.

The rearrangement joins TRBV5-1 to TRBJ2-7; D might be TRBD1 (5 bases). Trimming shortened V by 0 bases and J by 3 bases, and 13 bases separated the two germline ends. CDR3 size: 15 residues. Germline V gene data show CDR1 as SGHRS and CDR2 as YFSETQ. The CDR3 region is CASSLGDSLDYEQYF. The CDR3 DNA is TGCGCCAGCAGCTTGGGAGACAGTCTGGACTACGAGCAGTACTTC.

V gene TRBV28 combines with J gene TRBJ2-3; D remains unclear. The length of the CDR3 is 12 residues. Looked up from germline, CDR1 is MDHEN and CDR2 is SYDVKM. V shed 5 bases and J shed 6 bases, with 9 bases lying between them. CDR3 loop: CASSAREDTQYF. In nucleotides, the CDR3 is TGTGCCAGCAGTGCTCGAGAGGATACGCAGTATTTT. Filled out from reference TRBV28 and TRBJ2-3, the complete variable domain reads DVKVTQSSRYLVKRTGEKVFLECVQDMDHENMFWYRQDPGLGLRLIYFSYDVKMKEKGDIPEGYSVSREKKERFSLILESASTNQTSMYLCASSAREDTQYFGPGTRLTVL.

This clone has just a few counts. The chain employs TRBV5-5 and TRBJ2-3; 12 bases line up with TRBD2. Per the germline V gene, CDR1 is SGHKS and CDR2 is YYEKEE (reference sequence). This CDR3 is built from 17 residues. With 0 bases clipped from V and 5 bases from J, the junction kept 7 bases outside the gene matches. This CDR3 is CASSLEASGGAGDTQYF. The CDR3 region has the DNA TGTGCCAGCAGCTTGGAGGCTAGCGGGGGGGCGGGAGATACGCAGTATTTT.

The CDR3 loop reads CASSLLRGSGQPQHF. CDR3 nucleotide sequence: TGTGCCAGCAGCTTATTGCGGGGGTCGGGTCAGCCCCAGCATTTT. The rearrangement links TRBV7-2 to TRBJ1-5, with D perhaps TRBD1 (5 bases). CDR1 and CDR2 (germline): SGHTA, FQGNSA. The V end lost 2 bases, the J end lost 6 bases, and 14 bases lay between the germline ends. This CDR3 contains 15 residues.